The 3 T cell receptor beta chains below come from one sample, sequenced in a study of cytomegalovirus exposure and HLA in healthy donors. A multiplex PCR was run with 60 Vbeta primers and 13 Jbeta primers. Produced via immunoSEQ multiplex PCR; TCRdb's table is partial and in-frame only. The data show about 140,000 clones, with over 60% seen just once and roughly 1.8% held by the top ten. The material sequenced was PBMCs. The receptors derive from a female donor in good health and CMV-seropositive.

This clone was seen a few times. The chain has TRBV2 and TRBJ1-6; D gene ambiguous. This CDR3 is 13 amino acids long. The germline V and J ends were trimmed by 7 bases and 8 bases, with 12 bases remaining between them. Germline V CDR1 and CDR2: SNHLY, FYNNEI. The CDR3 DNA sequence: TGTGCCAGCATCTCCGTAGTGGATTCACCCCTCCACTTT. As protein: CASISVVDSPLHF.

CDR3 nucleotides: TGTGCCAGTAGATGGACACCTGATAGCAATCAGCCCCAGCATTTT. Its protein product is CASRWTPDSNQPQHF. The V and J genes are TRBV19 and TRBJ1-5; D is perhaps TRBD1 (5 bases). V lost 6 bases to trimming and J lost 0 bases, with 12 bases between them. CDR3 length equals 15 residues. CDR1 LNHDA and CDR2 SQIVND come from the germline V gene (reference sequence).

The chain joins TRBV2 to TRBJ1-5, with 9 bases aligning to TRBD1. The germline gives CDR1 SNHLY, CDR2 FYNNEI. With 6 bases clipped from V and 9 bases from J, the junction kept 9 bases outside the gene matches. The CDR3 runs to 14 residues. The CDR3 sequence: CASREDRGPSPQHF. CDR3 DNA: TGTGCCAGCAGAGAGGACAGGGGCCCCTCGCCCCAGCATTTT. The whole variable domain, filled in from reference TRBV2 and TRBJ1-5, reads EPEVTQTPSHQVTQMGQEVILRCVPISNHLYFYWYRQILGQKVEFLVSFYNNEISEKSEIFDDQFSVERPDGSNFTLKIRSTKLEDSAMYFCASREDRGPSPQHFGDGTRLSIL.